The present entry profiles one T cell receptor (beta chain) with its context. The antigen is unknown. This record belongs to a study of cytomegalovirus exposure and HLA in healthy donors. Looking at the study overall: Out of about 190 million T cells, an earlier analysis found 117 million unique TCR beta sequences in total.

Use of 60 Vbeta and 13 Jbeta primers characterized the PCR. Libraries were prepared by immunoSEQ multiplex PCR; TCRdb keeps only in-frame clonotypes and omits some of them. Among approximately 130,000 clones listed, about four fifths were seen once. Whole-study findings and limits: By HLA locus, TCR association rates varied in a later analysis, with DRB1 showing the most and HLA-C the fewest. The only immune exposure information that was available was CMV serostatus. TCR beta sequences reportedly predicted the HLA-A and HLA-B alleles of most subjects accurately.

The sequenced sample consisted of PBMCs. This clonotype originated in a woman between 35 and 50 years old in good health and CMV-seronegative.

Written as DNA, the CDR3 is TGTGCCAGCAGTTACGCCGCGGGCTTCACAGATACGCAGTATTTT. As protein: CASSYAAGFTDTQYF. The J gene is TRBJ2-3, the V gene TRBV28; possibly TRBD2 for D (5 bases). CDR3 length: 15 amino acids. V lost 4 bases to trimming and J lost 2 bases, with 13 bases between them. The germline V gene has CDR1 MDHEN and CDR2 SYDVKM.